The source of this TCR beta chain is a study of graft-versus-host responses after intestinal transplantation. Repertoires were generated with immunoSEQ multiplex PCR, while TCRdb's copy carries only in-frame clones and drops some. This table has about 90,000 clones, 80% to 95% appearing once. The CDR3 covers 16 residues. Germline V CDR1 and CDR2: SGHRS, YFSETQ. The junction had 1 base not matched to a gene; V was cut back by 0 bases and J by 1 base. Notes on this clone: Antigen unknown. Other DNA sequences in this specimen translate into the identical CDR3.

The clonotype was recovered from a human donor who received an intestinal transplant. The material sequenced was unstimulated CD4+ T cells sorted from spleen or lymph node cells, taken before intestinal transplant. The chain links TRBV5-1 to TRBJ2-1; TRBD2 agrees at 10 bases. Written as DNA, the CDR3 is TGCGCCAGCAGCTTGGGGACTAGCGGTTCCTACAATGAGCAGTTCTTC. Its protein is CASSLGTSGSYNEQFF. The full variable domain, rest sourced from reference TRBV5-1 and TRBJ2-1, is KAGVTQTPRYLIKTRGQQVTLSCSPISGHRSVSWYQQTPGQGLQFLFEYFSETQRNKGNFPGRFSGRQFSNSRSEMNVSTLELGDSALYLCASSLGTSGSYNEQFFGPGTRLTVL.